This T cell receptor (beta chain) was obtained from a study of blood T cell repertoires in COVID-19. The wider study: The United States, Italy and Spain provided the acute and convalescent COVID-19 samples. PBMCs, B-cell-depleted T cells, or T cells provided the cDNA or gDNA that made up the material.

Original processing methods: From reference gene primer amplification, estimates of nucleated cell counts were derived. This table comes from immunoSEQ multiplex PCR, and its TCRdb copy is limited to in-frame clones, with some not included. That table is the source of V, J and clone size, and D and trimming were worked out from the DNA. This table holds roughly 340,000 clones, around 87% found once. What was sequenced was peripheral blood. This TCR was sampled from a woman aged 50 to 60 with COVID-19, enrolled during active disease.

CDR3 in DNA: TGTGCCAGCACCGCGTCGGGGGGATCATCCTACGAGCAGTACTTC. Protein sequence: CASTASGGSSYEQYF. V usage is TRBV6-5 and J usage is TRBJ2-7, with TRBD2 identical over 7 bases. V was clipped by 7 bases and J by 1 base; unmatched bases: 10. The V gene's germline CDR1 is MNHEY and CDR2 SVGAGI. The CDR3 spans 15 residues.